This T cell receptor (beta chain) emerged from a study of shared clonotypes between healthy human individuals. The V and J ends lost 2 bases and 5 bases respectively, with 13 bases between them. The CDR3 loop spans 14 amino acids. Germline V gives CDR1 SGHKS, CDR2 YYEKEE (reference sequence). Genomic DNA of every subset was divided equally among multiple immunoSEQ plates. Repertoires were generated with immunoSEQ multiplex PCR, while TCRdb's copy carries only in-frame clones and drops some. The sample contains approximately 980,000 clones, 76% of which appear only once. Findings and limits, study-wide: With several donors compared, roughly 4.9% of naive CD4 clonotypes were shared. Rarefaction revealed incomplete sorted-subset sequencing despite large depth.

Naive CD4+ cells were CD45RA-selected; the remaining cells were memory. On this clone: Its antigen is undetermined.

The origin of this receptor is a man aged 18 to 29 in good health. The chain combines TRBV5-5 with TRBJ2-5; D tentatively reads TRBD1 or TRBD2 (5 bases each). The sequenced material came from memory CD4+ T cells sorted from blood. The sample's subset: CD45RA-negative fraction. Here the CDR3 reads CASSFWGIGETQYF. In nucleotides, the CDR3 is TGTGCCAGCAGCTTCTGGGGGATAGGGGAGACCCAGTACTTC.